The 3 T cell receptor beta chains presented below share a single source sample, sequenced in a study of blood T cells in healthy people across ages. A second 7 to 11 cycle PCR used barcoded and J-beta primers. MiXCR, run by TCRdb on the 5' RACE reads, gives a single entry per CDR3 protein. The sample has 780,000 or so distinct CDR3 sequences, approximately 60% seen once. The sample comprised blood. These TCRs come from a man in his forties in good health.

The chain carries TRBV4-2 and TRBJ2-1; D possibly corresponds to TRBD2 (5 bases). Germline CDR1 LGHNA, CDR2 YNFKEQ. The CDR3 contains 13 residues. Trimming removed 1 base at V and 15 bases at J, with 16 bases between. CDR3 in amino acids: CASSQVSSRERFF. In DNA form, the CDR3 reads TGTGCCAGCAGCCAAGTTTCAAGTCGGGAACGGTTCTTC.

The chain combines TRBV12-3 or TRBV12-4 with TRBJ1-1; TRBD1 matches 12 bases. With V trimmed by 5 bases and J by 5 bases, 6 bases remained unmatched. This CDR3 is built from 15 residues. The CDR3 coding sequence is TGTGCCAGCAGTCCCGGGACAGGGGGCGGGACTGAAGCTTTCTTT. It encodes CASSPGTGGGTEAFF.

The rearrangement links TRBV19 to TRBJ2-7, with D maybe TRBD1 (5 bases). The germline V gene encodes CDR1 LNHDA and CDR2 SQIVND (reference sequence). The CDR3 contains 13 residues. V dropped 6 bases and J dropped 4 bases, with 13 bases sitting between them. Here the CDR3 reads CASSTTRGYEQYF. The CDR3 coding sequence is TGTGCCAGTAGCACAACAAGGGGTTACGAGCAGTACTTC.